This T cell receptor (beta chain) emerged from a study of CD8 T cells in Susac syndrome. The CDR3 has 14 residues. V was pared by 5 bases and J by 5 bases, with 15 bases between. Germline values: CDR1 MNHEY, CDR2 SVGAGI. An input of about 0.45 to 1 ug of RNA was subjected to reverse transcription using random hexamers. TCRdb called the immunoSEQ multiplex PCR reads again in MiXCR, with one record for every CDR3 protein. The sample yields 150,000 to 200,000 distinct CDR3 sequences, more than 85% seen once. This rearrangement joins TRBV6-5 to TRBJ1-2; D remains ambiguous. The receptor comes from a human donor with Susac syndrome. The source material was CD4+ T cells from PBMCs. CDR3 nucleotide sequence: TGTGCCAGCAGTCGGACGGGAGGAGCATATGGCTACACCTTC. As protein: CASSRTGGAYGYTF.